A selection of T cell receptor beta chains follows, all from one sample in a study of siplizumab effects on memory and regulatory T cells. Produced via immunoSEQ multiplex PCR; TCRdb's table is partial and in-frame only. The sample holds around 100,000 clones, around 92% seen once. The material sequenced was CD4+ T cells sorted from blood. The receptors were sampled from a human donor in good health. CDR3s include the opening cysteine and the closing phenylalanine or tryptophan.

TRBV7-2	CASSLGGLGYNEQFF
TRBV9	CASSVIGTAYTEAFF
TRBV2	CASSPQGRTTNEKLFF
TRBV25-1	CASTQLGTEAFF
TRBV7-3	CASSRSPTVGDTQYF
TRBV10-3	CAINTPGTGGATNTQYF
TRBV7-3	CASSPSPTGGPYNEQFF
TRBV12-5	CASAVWERINTEAFF
TRBV9	CASSPEVALYEQYF
TRBV25-1	CASSEGDRGYQETQYF
TRBV7-9	CASSFRLGVIEQFF
TRBV6-6	CASQGAGGTGELFF
TRBV30	CAWKWSYEQYF
TRBV28	CASRSTGGLDEQYF
TRBV7-7	CASSYDREETQYF
TRBV4-3	CASSLVGAVRYNEQFF
TRBV18	CASSSTGGFPSSYNSPLHF
TRBV18	CASSPRGAAYEQYF
TRBV5-1	CASSDPGQGSGYTF
TRBV7-7	CASSLRERGTGELFF